The 21 T cell receptor beta chains in this list originate from one sample, sequenced in a study of blood T cell repertoires in COVID-19 (dated by TCRdb to the early 2020s). The library was obtained by the immunoSEQ multiplex PCR assay. Imported from immuneACCESS, the table was reduced by TCRdb to in-frame sequences with V and J called. These copies leave out some clones; in studies compared against another copy, an unresolved V gene accounts for under half, and the cause of the remainder is not known. A total of about 150,000 clones appear in this sample, more than 75% of them only once. Together, the top ten hold about 2.6% of the sample. Sequencing was performed on peripheral blood. The receptors come from a human donor with acute or convalescent COVID-19. The donor label of this sample is uncertain.

The chain carries TRBV9 and TRBJ2-3; D may be TRBD2 (6 bases). Looked up from germline, CDR1 is SGDLS and CDR2 is YYNGEE. V was trimmed by 4 bases and J by 2 bases, leaving 20 bases between them. The CDR3 covers 17 residues. The CDR3 sequence: CASSRLSLLANTDTQYF. CDR3 in DNA: TGTGCCAGCAGCAGATTGTCTCTTCTAGCGAACACAGATACGCAGTATTTT.

The chain joins TRBV7-2 to TRBJ2-7; D not resolved. This CDR3 comprises 12 residues. The germline gives CDR1 SGHTA, CDR2 FQGNSA. Trimming removed 0 bases from V and 2 bases from J, with 2 bases in between. The DNA for the CDR3 is TGTGCCAGCAGCTTAGCCACCTACGAGCAGTACTTC. This codes for CASSLATYEQYF.

The chain employs TRBV30 and TRBJ1-4; D unresolved. There are 11 residues in the CDR3. CDR1 is GTSNPN, CDR2 SVGIG, per germline (reference sequence). The CDR3 sequence: CAIIAFGKLFF. DNA for the CDR3: TGTGCAATAATTGCGTTTGGAAAACTGTTTTTT.

The V and J genes are TRBV25-1 and TRBJ2-3, with D possibly being TRBD2 (5 bases). Germline-derived CDR1 and CDR2 are MGHDK and SYGVNS. The CDR3 is 13 amino acids. V gave up 3 bases and J gave up 4 bases, with 8 bases separating them. The CDR3 here is CASSDDGADTQYF. The CDR3, as DNA: TGTGCCAGCAGTGACGACGGGGCAGATACGCAGTATTTT.

The chain uses TRBV4-2 and TRBJ1-5; 8 bases map to TRBD1. In germline, CDR1 is LGHNA, CDR2 YNFKEQ. The CDR3 contains 14 residues. Trimming took 4 bases from V and 6 from J; bases not matched to a gene: 5. CDR3 region: CASSRLTGVQPQHF. The CDR3 bases are TGTGCCAGCAGCCGCCTGACAGGGGTTCAGCCCCAGCATTTT.

The V and J genes are TRBV19 and TRBJ1-1; D unclear. The germline V and J ends were trimmed by 7 bases and 4 bases, with 13 bases remaining between them. CDR1 and CDR2 from the germline V gene are LNHDA and SQIVND (reference sequence). CDR3 size: 13 residues. CDR3 nucleotides: TGTGCCAGTACCGCTCGTGCTATCACTGAAGCTTTCTTT. This encodes CASTARAITEAFF.

V and J are TRBV5-4 and TRBJ1-6, with no clear D. Per the germline V gene, CDR1 is SGHNT and CDR2 is YYREEE (reference sequence). The CDR3 is 13 residues long. V was pared by 1 base and J by 8 bases, with 7 bases between. The CDR3, as DNA: TGTGCCAGCAGCTTGTTACGAGATTCACCCCTCCACTTT. It translates to CASSLLRDSPLHF.

This clone was seen ten or more times. This chain joins TRBV27 and TRBJ1-1; D is unresolved. Looked up from germline, CDR1 is MNHEY and CDR2 is SMNVEV (reference sequence). The CDR3 is made up of 15 amino acids. Deletions cut 0 bases from V and 4 bases from J, with 12 bases between. The DNA for the CDR3 is TGTGCCAGCAGTTTATCTTACCCCCAAGCCACTGAAGCTTTCTTT. Translated: CASSLSYPQATEAFF.

The chain recombines TRBV6-5 with TRBJ1-3; 9 bases are a match to TRBD1. J was trimmed by 13 bases and V by 5 bases; bases with no gene match: 3. Per germline, CDR1 MNHEY and CDR2 SVGAGI. This CDR3 comprises 11 residues. CDR3 sequence reads: CASSPGQGIYF. The CDR3 coding sequence is TGTGCCAGCAGTCCGGGACAGGGAATATATTTT.

The chain recombines TRBV5-4 with TRBJ2-1, with TRBD2 as a possible D gene (6 bases). Per germline, CDR1 SGHNT and CDR2 YYREEE (reference sequence). The CDR3 is 15 residues long. Trimming pared 4 bases from V and 6 bases from J, leaving 17 bases between. The CDR3 DNA reads TGTGCCAGCAGCCCGGGACTGCGGAGTATCAATGAGCAGTTCTTC. Its protein product is CASSPGLRSINEQFF.

The rearrangement links TRBV14 to TRBJ1-2, with TRBD1 as a possible D gene (6 bases). In germline, CDR1 is SGHDN, CDR2 FVKESK. The CDR3 has 13 amino acids. V shed 3 bases and J shed 3 bases, with 8 bases lying between them. The CDR3, as DNA: TGTGCCAGCAGCCAGGGGGCTGACTATGGCTACACCTTC. Protein product: CASSQGADYGYTF.

The V call is TRBV28, the J call TRBJ2-7; 10 nucleotides line up with TRBD1. The germline gives CDR1 MDHEN, CDR2 SYDVKM. CDR3 size: 17 residues. V lost 5 bases, J lost 8 bases, and 18 bases stayed unmatched. The CDR3 bases are TGTGCCAGCAGTGATCCTCCCGGGACAGGGGTTAAATCCAAGCAGTACTTC. Translated: CASSDPPGTGVKSKQYF.

The chain carries TRBV6-2 or TRBV6-3 and TRBJ1-2; 7 bases fit TRBD1. V was clipped by 6 bases and J by 4 bases; unmatched bases: 17. Germline V gene data show CDR1 as MNHEY and CDR2 as SVGEGT. CDR3 length: 17 residues. CDR3 protein: CASSRATTGTVSYGYTF. For the CDR3, the DNA is TGTGCCAGCAGCCGAGCGACGACCGGGACAGTAAGCTATGGCTACACCTTC.

In its sample, this clone was seen a few times. V usage is TRBV7-2 and J usage is TRBJ1-2; TRBD1 is a possible D gene (5 bases). Germline CDR1 reads SGHTA; CDR2 reads FQGNSA. V lost 2 bases and J 8 bases, leaving 12 bases between the germline ends. This CDR3 is 13 amino acids long. CDR3 nucleotide sequence: TGTGCCAGCAGCTTACGGGGGGACGACGGCTACACCTTC. It codes for CASSLRGDDGYTF.

V usage is TRBV20-1 and J usage is TRBJ2-7; 8 nucleotides align to TRBD1. In germline, CDR1 is DFQATT, CDR2 SNEGSKA (reference sequence). J was trimmed by 5 bases and V by 6 bases; bases with no gene match: 3. This CDR3 region has 11 residues. The CDR3 bases are TGCAGTGCCGACAGGGGTGACGAGCAGTACTTC. It codes for CSADRGDEQYF.

The CDR3 reads CASSQEGLNEKLFF. The CDR3, as DNA: TGTGCCAGCAGCCAAGAAGGACTTAATGAAAAACTGTTTTTT. The rearrangement joins TRBV3-1 (or the pseudogene TRBV3-2) to TRBJ1-4; D is ambiguous. V lost 0 bases and J 4 bases, leaving 6 bases between the germline ends. The CDR3 has 14 residues. Germline loops: CDR1 LGHDT, CDR2 YNNKEL (reference sequence).

The rearrangement joins TRBV3-1 (or the pseudogene TRBV3-2) to TRBJ2-3, with 12 bases lining up with TRBD2. The J segment lost 4 bases and the V segment lost 10 bases, leaving 6 bases of the junction unmatched. Germline V lookup: CDR1 LGHDT, CDR2 YNNKEL (reference sequence). This CDR3 has 14 amino acids. The CDR3: CATRTSGGPDTQYF. CDR3 nucleotide sequence: TGTGCCACCAGAACTAGCGGGGGGCCAGATACGCAGTATTTT.

V gene TRBV7-9 combines with J gene TRBJ1-2, with D hard to call. Trimming pared 1 base from V and 4 bases from J, leaving 16 bases between. The CDR3 runs to 16 residues. The germline V gene encodes CDR1 SEHNR and CDR2 FQNEAQ (reference sequence). CDR3 residues: CASSLVTGGAGYGYTF. CDR3 DNA sequence: TGTGCCAGCAGCTTAGTCACCGGAGGAGCGGGCTATGGCTACACCTTC.

This chain links TRBV15 with TRBJ2-1; D possibly corresponds to TRBD2 (6 bases). The CDR3 covers 16 residues. The V end lost 0 bases, the J end lost 3 bases, and 12 bases lay between the germline ends. Germline CDR1 LNHNV, CDR2 YYDKDF (reference sequence). In nucleotides, the CDR3 is TGTGCCACCAGCAGAGAGGTTACGGGAGACTACAATGAGCAGTTCTTC. Translating it yields CATSREVTGDYNEQFF.

The rearrangement joins TRBV9 to TRBJ2-3; no clear D. The CDR3 is 15 amino acids. Trimming left V 6 bases short and J 2 bases short, with 16 bases between. Germline-derived CDR1 and CDR2 are SGDLS and YYNGEE. CDR3 residues: CASILQSQFTDTQYF. The CDR3 DNA follows: TGTGCCAGCATCCTACAGTCCCAATTCACAGATACGCAGTATTTT.

As for this clone: The sample carries other DNA sequences with the same CDR3. The chain couples TRBV19 to TRBJ1-1; no definite D call. CDR3 size: 15 residues. Per the germline V gene, CDR1 is LNHDA and CDR2 is SQIVND (reference sequence). Trimming shortened V by 0 bases and J by 1 base, and 9 bases separated the two germline ends. The CDR3 sequence is CASSIDGRGNTEAFF. CDR3 nucleotide sequence: TGTGCCAGTAGTATAGATGGGCGTGGGAACACTGAAGCTTTCTTT.